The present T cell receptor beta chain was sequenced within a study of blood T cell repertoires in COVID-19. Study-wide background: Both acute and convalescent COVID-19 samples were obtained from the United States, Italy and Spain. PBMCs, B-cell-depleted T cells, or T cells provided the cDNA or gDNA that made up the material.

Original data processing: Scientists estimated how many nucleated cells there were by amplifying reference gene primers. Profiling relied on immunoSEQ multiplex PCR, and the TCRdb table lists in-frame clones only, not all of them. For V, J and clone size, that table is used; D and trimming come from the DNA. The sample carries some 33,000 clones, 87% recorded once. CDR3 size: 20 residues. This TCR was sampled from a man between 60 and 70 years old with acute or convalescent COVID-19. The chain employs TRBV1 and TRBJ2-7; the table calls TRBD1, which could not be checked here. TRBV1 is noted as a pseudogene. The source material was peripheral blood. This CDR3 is CTSSQDNFWGPPSSSYEQYF. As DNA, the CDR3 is TGCACCAGCAGCCAAGATAACTTCTGGGGGCCTCCCAGTAGCTCCTACGAGCAGTACTTC.